This T cell receptor (beta chain) was captured in a study of human versus mouse CDR3 diversity and MHC coevolution. The study, taken as a whole, reports: Six MHC II alleles selected the human T cells. Among all groups, two of three human donors showed least clonal inequality.

Germline CDR1 is LNHDA and CDR2 is SQIVND (reference sequence). Trimming stripped 3 bases from V and 4 bases from J, with 9 bases between. CDR3 length equals 13 residues. Assay used: immunoSEQ multiplex PCR; TCRdb lists only in-frame clones, some missing. Of more than 55,000 clones in the sample, around 94% were seen once. This clone has just a few counts. Its antigen is not known. This chain connects TRBV19 to TRBJ1-2; D unclear. The specimen was naive CD4+ T cells from blood. Subset of the sample: CD45RO-negative CD62L-positive naive CD4 T cells. This sequence originates from a person in their 60s in good health. The CDR3 sequence is CASSIGQVYGYTF. CDR3 coding DNA: TGTGCCAGTAGTATTGGGCAGGTCTATGGCTACACCTTC.